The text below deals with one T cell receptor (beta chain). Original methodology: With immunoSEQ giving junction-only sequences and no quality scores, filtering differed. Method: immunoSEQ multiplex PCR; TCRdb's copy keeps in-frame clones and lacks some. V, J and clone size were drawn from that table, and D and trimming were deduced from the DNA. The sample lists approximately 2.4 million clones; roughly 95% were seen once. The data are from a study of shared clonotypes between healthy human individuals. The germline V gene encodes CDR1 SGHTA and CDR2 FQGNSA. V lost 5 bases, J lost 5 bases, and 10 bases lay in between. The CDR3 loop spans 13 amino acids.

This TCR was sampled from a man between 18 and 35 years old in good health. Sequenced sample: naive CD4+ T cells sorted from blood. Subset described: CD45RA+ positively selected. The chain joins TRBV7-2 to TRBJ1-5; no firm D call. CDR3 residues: CASSPRAHQPQHF. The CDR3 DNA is TGTGCCAGCAGCCCCCGCGCTCATCAGCCCCAGCATTTT.